The clone carrying this TCR beta chain was detected many times. This specimen belongs to a study of human T cells and chemical hapten exposure. The germline V gene has CDR1 MNHEY and CDR2 SVGAGI. The V and J ends lost 2 bases and 7 bases respectively, with 17 bases between them. The CDR3 contains 15 residues. The sample's time point: healthy volunteer bleed at 6 weeks. Whole blood, unfractionated, served as the material for total RNA extraction. The library put unique molecular identifiers onto individual cDNA molecules. Original analysis: Per-sample TCR counts ranged from about 23,224 to 690,600, median about 90,000. TCRdb analysed the RACE reads with MiXCR anew, one entry per CDR3 protein. These V and J calls rely on TCRdb rather than the paper's analysis. Altogether fewer than 85,000 distinct CDR3 sequences are present, around 9.4% being singletons, with the ten largest covering about 1.8%.

Material for sequencing was whole blood. The chain carries TRBV6-5 and TRBJ1-1, with unresolved D. The TCR originated in a female donor in good health. Some clones in this sample may be carry-over from other donors' samples. DNA of the CDR3: TGTGCCAGCAGTTACCTTCACGCGGCTGGGTATGAAGCTTTCTTT. It codes for CASSYLHAAGYEAFF.